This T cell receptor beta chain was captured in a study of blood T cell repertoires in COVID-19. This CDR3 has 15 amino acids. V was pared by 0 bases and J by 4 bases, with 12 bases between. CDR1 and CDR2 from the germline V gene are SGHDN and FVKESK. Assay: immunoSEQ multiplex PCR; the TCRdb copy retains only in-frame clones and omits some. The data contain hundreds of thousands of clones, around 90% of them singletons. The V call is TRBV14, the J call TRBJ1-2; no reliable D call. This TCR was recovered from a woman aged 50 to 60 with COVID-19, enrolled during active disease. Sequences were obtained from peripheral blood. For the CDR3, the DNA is TGTGCCAGCAGCCAAGATACAGCCATGCCCTATGGCTACACCTTC. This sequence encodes CASSQDTAMPYGYTF.